Sequencing of this T cell receptor (beta chain) was carried out in a study of T cells after yellow fever vaccination. Study overall: Those fractions that held only low numbers of cells were prepared using the SMART-Seq v4 Ultra Low Input RNA kit. Study-wide points: Weaker, the secondary response had a peak occurring faster, on day 5 versus 15. Re-detected after boosting: most primary clones, more than 95% of CD4 and 88% of CD8.

Regarding this clonotype: The antigen is not known.

5'RACE template switching produced TCR cDNA carrying a universal primer site and UMIs. TCRdb itself ran the 5' RACE reads through MiXCR, one entry per CDR3 protein. The table records some 300,000 distinct CDR3 sequences, around 8.1% of them present only once. The source was PBMCs, collected roughly seven weeks after the first yellow fever vaccination. This TCR came from a man aged 18 to 30 who received the YFV17D yellow fever vaccine.

CDR3: CASSLMGAATASGNEQFF. The CDR3 DNA follows: TGTGCCAGCAGCTTAATGGGGGCTGCGACAGCTAGTGGGAATGAGCAGTTCTTC. The chain links TRBV7-4 to TRBJ2-1; D is perhaps TRBD1 (6 bases). Germline loops: CDR1 SGHVT, CDR2 SQSDAQ. This CDR3 has 18 amino acids. The V end was cut by 2 bases, the J end by 7 bases, with 24 bases between.